This TCR beta chain comes out of a study of shared clonotypes between healthy human individuals. At the level of the study: Three plates each covered CD4 naive and memory; CD8 naive two, CD8 memory one. Whole-study results and caveats: Clonotypes shared by all four sorted-subset donors had higher generation probabilities than non-shared clonotypes.

Sequenced by immunoSEQ multiplex PCR; TCRdb stores in-frame clones only, minus some. The sample comprises 950,000 to 1,200,000 clones, about 72% of which are singletons, and 0.89% rests with the top ten. A word on this clone: Its antigen is unidentified.

Per the germline V gene, CDR1 is MNHEY and CDR2 is SMNVEV (reference sequence). This CDR3 has 17 amino acids. V lost 6 bases, J lost 2 bases, and 20 bases lay in between. This receptor was taken from a man aged 18-30 years in good health. Some clones in this sample may be carry-over from other donors' samples. Source material: memory CD4+ T cells from PBMCs. Indicated subset: CD45RA-negative fraction. V and J are TRBV27 and TRBJ2-1; perhaps TRBD2 as D (7 bases). The CDR3: CASSPAVGGPAYNEQFF. DNA for the CDR3: TGTGCCAGCAGCCCCGCTGTGGGGGGGCCTGCCTACAATGAGCAGTTCTTC.